The T cell receptor beta chain under discussion was sequenced for a study of vaccination effects on CD4 cells after COVID-19. For this clone: The antigen is undetermined.

This CDR3 has 14 residues. Trimming removed 5 bases at V and 7 bases at J, with 17 bases between. Germline loops: CDR1 SGHTA, CDR2 FQGNSA. Sequenced by immunoSEQ multiplex PCR; TCRdb stores in-frame clones only, minus some. The table lists around 41,000 clones, about 80% of them singletons, with 2.9% in the top ten. When about ten days of culture had elapsed, CD4+ T cells were isolated. This TCR came from a human donor who received a COVID-19 vaccine. Sequencing was performed on CD4+ T cells from PBMCs cultured without peptide, taken before COVID-19 vaccination. V gene TRBV7-2 combines with J gene TRBJ2-5; D may match TRBD1 or TRBD2 (7 bases each). For the CDR3, the DNA is TGTGCCAGCAGCACGACAGGGAGGGGGGGGACCCAGTACTTC. Its translation is CASSTTGRGGTQYF.